Listed below are T cell receptor beta chains from one sample, sequenced in a study of technical replicates of blood from a few donors. Assay: immunoSEQ multiplex PCR; the TCRdb copy retains only in-frame clones and omits some. The sample holds under 95,000 clones, around 94% seen once. Sequencing used T cells isolated from PBMCs. Receptor source: a human donor in good health. CDR3s include the opening cysteine and the closing phenylalanine or tryptophan. Fields, in order: CDR3 length, J gene, clone size, D gene, V gene, CDR3 DNA, CDR3 protein. The D gene is left open where the match is weak. Expanded clones get a size class; other rows say once, few or many, or leave the size out.

CDR3 length: 16; J gene: TRBJ2-7; clone size: .; D gene: TRBD1; V gene: TRBV28; CDR3 DNA: TGTGCCAGCAGTCCAAGCCCGGGACAGGGCTCCTACGAGCAGTACTTC; CDR3 protein: CASSPSPGQGSYEQYF
CDR3 length: 15; J gene: TRBJ2-1; clone size: .; D gene: TRBD2; V gene: TRBV9; CDR3 DNA: TGTGCCAGCAGCGTTAGCGGGGGGATGGGTAATGAGCAGTTCTTC; CDR3 protein: CASSVSGGMGNEQFF
CDR3 length: 12; J gene: TRBJ1-5; clone size: .; D gene: .; V gene: TRBV7-2; CDR3 DNA: TGTGCCAGCAGCGCCCCGGGTTTGCCCCAGCATTTT; CDR3 protein: CASSAPGLPQHF
CDR3 length: 14; J gene: TRBJ2-2; clone size: .; D gene: .; V gene: TRBV19; CDR3 DNA: TGTGCCAGTATTAATCAGGGGAACACCGGGGAGCTGTTTTTT; CDR3 protein: CASINQGNTGELFF
CDR3 length: 13; J gene: TRBJ1-2; clone size: .; D gene: .; V gene: TRBV5-3; CDR3 DNA: TGTGCCAGAATGAGGACAGCTAACTATGGCTACACCTTC; CDR3 protein: CARMRTANYGYTF
CDR3 length: 14; J gene: TRBJ1-4; clone size: once; D gene: .; V gene: TRBV2; CDR3 DNA: TGTGCCAGCATTCCAGGATGGCAGCCAGAAAAACTGTTTTTT; CDR3 protein: CASIPGWQPEKLFF
CDR3 length: 13; J gene: TRBJ1-2; clone size: .; D gene: .; V gene: TRBV27; CDR3 DNA: TGTGCCAGCAGGCCCAGGTCTCTCTATGGCTACACCTTC; CDR3 protein: CASRPRSLYGYTF
CDR3 length: 16; J gene: TRBJ2-6; clone size: .; D gene: TRBD1; V gene: TRBV5-1; CDR3 DNA: TGCGCCAGCAGCCAAGGACAGGGGTTGGGGGCCAACGTCCTGACTTTC; CDR3 protein: CASSQGQGLGANVLTF
CDR3 length: 14; J gene: TRBJ1-5; clone size: .; D gene: .; V gene: TRBV28; CDR3 DNA: TGTGCCAGCATAGAGTTTTATAGCAATCAGCCCCAGCATTTT; CDR3 protein: CASIEFYSNQPQHF
CDR3 length: 17; J gene: TRBJ1-2; clone size: .; D gene: TRBD1; V gene: TRBV14; CDR3 DNA: TGTGCCAGCAGCCAAAGGACAGGGGGCACAGGCATCTATGGCTACACCTTC; CDR3 protein: CASSQRTGGTGIYGYTF
CDR3 length: 15; J gene: TRBJ2-1; clone size: .; D gene: TRBD2; V gene: TRBV28; CDR3 DNA: TGTGCCAGCAGTCCGCATAAGACTAGCGGGAGTGGGGAGTTCTTC; CDR3 protein: CASSPHKTSGSGEFF
CDR3 length: 15; J gene: TRBJ1-6; clone size: .; D gene: .; V gene: TRBV11-2; CDR3 DNA: TGTGCCAGCAGCTTAGCAGGGGATGGCAATTCACCCCTCCACTTT; CDR3 protein: CASSLAGDGNSPLHF
CDR3 length: 16; J gene: TRBJ2-5; clone size: .; D gene: TRBD2; V gene: TRBV29-1; CDR3 DNA: TGCAGCGTTGCCCCGCCCCCGGGAGGGCCGAAGGAGACCCAGTACTTC; CDR3 protein: CSVAPPPGGPKETQYF
CDR3 length: 16; J gene: TRBJ1-2; clone size: .; D gene: .; V gene: TRBV10-3; CDR3 DNA: TGTGCCATCAGTGAGTCGCATCGGGGGGCGTACTATGGCTACACCTTC; CDR3 protein: CAISESHRGAYYGYTF
CDR3 length: 14; J gene: TRBJ2-7; clone size: .; D gene: .; V gene: TRBV4-1; CDR3 DNA: TGCGCCAGCAGCCAAGTCCAGGACACCTACGAGCAGTACTTC; CDR3 protein: CASSQVQDTYEQYF
CDR3 length: 13; J gene: TRBJ2-7; clone size: .; D gene: .; V gene: TRBV7-9; CDR3 DNA: TGTGCCAGCAGCGTGGACGGACTGGGCGAGCAGTACTTC; CDR3 protein: CASSVDGLGEQYF
CDR3 length: 16; J gene: TRBJ2-5; clone size: .; D gene: .; V gene: TRBV7-9; CDR3 DNA: TGTGCCAGCAGCTTCTACGGGGGAGTTAACCAAGAGACCCAGTACTTC; CDR3 protein: CASSFYGGVNQETQYF
CDR3 length: 15; J gene: TRBJ1-5; clone size: .; D gene: TRBD1; V gene: TRBV28; CDR3 DNA: TGTGCCAGCAGTTTAGCCACAGGGGAGCATCAGCCCCAGCATTTT; CDR3 protein: CASSLATGEHQPQHF
CDR3 length: 15; J gene: TRBJ1-5; clone size: .; D gene: .; V gene: TRBV6-5; CDR3 DNA: TGTGCCAGCAGGAGGTGGGGGGGCTCCAATCAGCCCCAGCATTTT; CDR3 protein: CASRRWGGSNQPQHF
CDR3 length: 11; J gene: TRBJ2-7; clone size: .; D gene: .; V gene: TRBV11-2; CDR3 DNA: TGTGCCAGCAGCTTAGCATACGAGCAGTACTTC; CDR3 protein: CASSLAYEQYF
CDR3 length: 13; J gene: TRBJ1-2; clone size: .; D gene: .; V gene: TRBV10-3; CDR3 DNA: TGTGCCATCAAAGCAGGGGAGATCTATGGCTACACCTTC; CDR3 protein: CAIKAGEIYGYTF
CDR3 length: 15; J gene: TRBJ2-3; clone size: .; D gene: TRBD1; V gene: TRBV6-4; CDR3 DNA: TGTGCCAGCAGTGACCGGACAGGGAACACAGATACGCAGTATTTT; CDR3 protein: CASSDRTGNTDTQYF
CDR3 length: 15; J gene: TRBJ1-2; clone size: .; D gene: .; V gene: TRBV5-1; CDR3 DNA: TGCGCCAGCAGCTTGGAACACGGAGCTAACTATGGCTACACCTTC; CDR3 protein: CASSLEHGANYGYTF
CDR3 length: 15; J gene: TRBJ1-4; clone size: .; D gene: TRBD1; V gene: TRBV6-5; CDR3 DNA: TGTGCCAGCAGCTCAGGGGGCTTTTCGAATGAAAAACTGTTTTTT; CDR3 protein: CASSSGGFSNEKLFF
CDR3 length: 15; J gene: TRBJ2-7; clone size: .; D gene: .; V gene: TRBV27; CDR3 DNA: TGTGCCAGCACCCCGTCGTCGGGGACATCGTCCCAGCAGTACTTC; CDR3 protein: CASTPSSGTSSQQYF
CDR3 length: 14; J gene: TRBJ2-7; clone size: .; D gene: TRBD2; V gene: TRBV4-2; CDR3 DNA: TGTGCCAGCAGCCCTCGGGGGGGGGCCTACGAGCAGTACTTC; CDR3 protein: CASSPRGGAYEQYF
CDR3 length: 11; J gene: TRBJ1-4; clone size: .; D gene: TRBD1; V gene: TRBV6-5; CDR3 DNA: TGTGCCGCAGGGGGCTTGGAAAAACTGTTTTTT; CDR3 protein: CAAGGLEKLFF